Each of the 6 T cell receptor beta chains below was sequenced from the same sample in a study of shared clonotypes between healthy human individuals. The protocol was immunoSEQ multiplex PCR, while the TCRdb copy is restricted to in-frame clones and leaves out a portion. The sample has 400,000 to 500,000 clones, 76% seen once. Sequenced input: PBMCs. Source of these receptors: a woman aged 40 to 50 in good health. Some clones in this sample may be carry-over from other donors' samples.

The chain joins TRBV5-1 to TRBJ2-7; the D gene is possibly TRBD1 (6 bases). The V gene lost 4 bases and the J gene lost 4 bases, with 15 bases spanning the gap. The length of the CDR3 is 14 residues. Germline V CDR1 and CDR2: SGHRS, YFSETQ. This CDR3 is CASSPSGVGYEQYF. CDR3 bases: TGCGCCAGCAGCCCGTCAGGGGTAGGGTACGAGCAGTACTTC.

In this sample, this clone turned up once. The CDR3 DNA reads TGTGCCAGCAGTGGACTAGCGGGAGATTCGGAGACCCAGTACTTC. As protein: CASSGLAGDSETQYF. The chain has TRBV6-1 and TRBJ2-5; 12 bases agree with TRBD2. V shed 4 bases, J shed 5 bases, and the junction held 5 bases outside the gene matches. Germline CDR1 MNHNS, CDR2 SASEGT. CDR3 length: 15 residues.

This clone has more than one count but fewer than ten. The V call is TRBV28, the J call TRBJ1-1, with 8 positions matching TRBD1. The CDR3 totals 16 residues. Germline CDR1 reads MDHEN; CDR2 reads SYDVKM. The V gene end was trimmed by 10 bases and the J gene end by 4 bases; junction bases not matched to a gene: 17. The CDR3 DNA reads TGTGCCACCAGGCCGATAAGAGGACAGGGTGGCACTGAAGCTTTCTTT. Residues: CATRPIRGQGGTEAFF.

This clone showed up just a few times. The chain uses TRBV5-4 and TRBJ2-5; D is possibly TRBD1 or TRBD2 (7 bases each). Germline CDR1 and CDR2: SGHNT and YYREEE (reference sequence). V was shortened by 0 bases and J by 4 bases, with 16 bases between the two germline ends. The CDR3 loop spans 16 amino acids. CDR3: CASSLARGRAAETQYF. As DNA, the CDR3 is TGTGCCAGCAGCTTGGCCAGGGGGAGGGCCGCAGAGACCCAGTACTTC. Complete variable domain (other parts from reference TRBV5-4 and TRBJ2-5): ETGVTQSPTHLIKTRGQQVTLRCSSQSGHNTVSWYQQALGQGPQFIFQYYREEENGRGNFPPRFSGLQFPNYSSELNVNALELDDSALYLCASSLARGRAAETQYFGPGTRLLVL.

This chain connects TRBV18 to TRBJ2-5; D remains ambiguous. V was cut by 5 bases and J by 1 base, with 5 bases left in between. The CDR3 sequence is 12 residues long. CDR1 is KGHSH, CDR2 LQKENI, per germline. Written as DNA, the CDR3 is TGTGCCAGCTCATTACCCCAAGAGACCCAGTACTTC. It translates to CASSLPQETQYF. Together with reference TRBV18 and TRBJ2-5, the CDR3 gives the full variable domain: NAGVMQNPRHLVRRRGQEARLRCSPMKGHSHVYWYRQLPEEGLKFMVYLQKENIIDESGMPKERFSAEFPKEGPSILRIQQVVRGDSAAYFCASSLPQETQYFGPGTRLLVL.

V gene TRBV30 combines with J gene TRBJ2-5; D is perhaps TRBD1 or TRBD2 (7 bases each). Trimming removed 2 bases from V and 11 bases from J, with 21 bases in between. The V gene's germline CDR1 is GTSNPN and CDR2 SVGIG (reference sequence). CDR3 length: 14 residues. CDR3 loop: CAWSLANAGGGQYF. The CDR3 nucleotides are TGTGCCTGGAGTCTTGCAAACGCAGGGGGAGGGCAGTACTTC.